Presented here are 12 T cell receptor beta chains from one specimen sequenced in a study of a mutant IDH1 vaccine in newly diagnosed glioma. Stated time point: baseline, week 1 (first vaccination visit). Specified treatment: pre-vaccination baseline after standard-of-care therapy. Sequencing was performed with immunoSEQ multiplex PCR; in TCRdb, only in-frame clones are kept and a portion is missing. The sample lists around 63,000 clones, approximately 92% occurring once. Material: PBMCs, obtained from a glioma patient treated with radiotherapy, temozolomide or both. The receptors stem from a man aged 45 to 65 with glioma.

This clone occurred once. The chain couples TRBV9 to TRBJ2-7; tentatively, D is TRBD2 (6 bases). The CDR3 has 15 amino acids. CDR1 and CDR2 from the germline V gene are SGDLS and YYNGEE. V was clipped by 0 bases and J by 5 bases, with 15 bases between them. The CDR3 region is CASSVAGVKGNEQYF. DNA of the CDR3: TGTGCCAGCAGCGTAGCGGGAGTTAAAGGGAACGAGCAGTACTTC.

The CDR3 region is CAWSTGTAETQYF. The CDR3 nucleotides are TGTGCCTGGAGTACTGGGACTGCAGAGACCCAGTACTTC. The chain employs TRBV30 and TRBJ2-5, with D possibly TRBD2 on 6 matching bases. The germline gives CDR1 GTSNPN, CDR2 SVGIG (reference sequence). V gave up 2 bases and J gave up 4 bases, with 11 bases separating them. The CDR3 loop spans 13 amino acids.

This sequence joins TRBV27 and TRBJ1-1; possible D gene TRBD1, 5 bases. Trimming shortened V by 0 bases and J by 3 bases, and 20 bases separated the two germline ends. Germline V gives CDR1 MNHEY, CDR2 SMNVEV (reference sequence). The CDR3 spans 18 residues. This chain's CDR3 is CASSLSGEGAQRDTEAFF. The CDR3 DNA reads as TGTGCCAGCAGTTTATCGGGGGAGGGCGCTCAGCGGGACACTGAAGCTTTCTTT.

The rearrangement joins TRBV2 to TRBJ2-7; D unclear. Trimming took 2 bases from V and 3 from J, leaving 8 bases between them. CDR3 length: 13 residues. Germline assignment: CDR1 SNHLY and CDR2 FYNNEI. CDR3 sequence: CASSETPRYEQYF. The CDR3 nucleotides are TGTGCCAGCAGTGAAACACCACGCTACGAGCAGTACTTC.

The V call is TRBV11-2, the J call TRBJ1-4; the D is unclear. CDR1 is SGHAT and CDR2 is FQNNGV in the germline V gene. This CDR3 region has 14 residues. Trimming shortened V by 3 bases and J by 8 bases, and 13 bases separated the two germline ends. CDR3 protein: CASSFGGVEEKLFF. As DNA, the CDR3 is TGTGCCAGCAGCTTCGGCGGGGTGGAGGAAAAACTGTTTTTT.

With regard to this clone: In the same sample, other DNA sequences code for this CDR3. This sequence joins TRBV4-1 and TRBJ2-7, with D perhaps TRBD2 (6 bases). Germline CDR1 reads MGHRA; CDR2 reads YSYEKL. V was cut by 5 bases and J by 4 bases, with 15 bases left in between. This CDR3 is built from 14 residues. CDR3: CASSVAAAGYEQYF. CDR3 coding DNA: TGCGCCAGCAGCGTGGCTGCTGCGGGGTACGAGCAGTACTTC.

The chain combines TRBV10-2 with TRBJ1-5, with no clear D. CDR1 and CDR2 from the germline V gene are WSHSY and SAAADI. V was clipped by 8 bases and J by 4 bases, with 15 bases between them. There are 14 residues in the CDR3. CDR3 loop: CASQKASRNQPQHF. The CDR3 region has the DNA TGCGCCAGCCAGAAGGCTTCGAGGAATCAGCCCCAGCATTTT.

The chain links TRBV5-4 to TRBJ1-4; D unresolved. The CDR3 runs 13 residues. Trimming left V 5 bases short and J 7 bases short, with 12 bases between. Germline loops: CDR1 SGHNT, CDR2 YYREEE (reference sequence). The CDR3 sequence: CASRHQEGEKLFF. CDR3 sequence (DNA): TGTGCCAGCAGACACCAAGAGGGTGAAAAACTGTTTTTT.

The chain recombines TRBV28 with TRBJ1-1; TRBD1 might be the D (5 bases). CDR3 length equals 14 residues. Per germline, CDR1 MDHEN and CDR2 SYDVKM. The V and J ends lost 6 bases and 2 bases respectively, with 13 bases between them. The CDR3 here is CASRKGTTNTEAFF. For the CDR3, the DNA is TGTGCCAGCAGGAAGGGGACGACTAACACTGAAGCTTTCTTT.

This rearrangement joins TRBV28 to TRBJ1-1; D perhaps matches TRBD1 (6 bases). The CDR3 extends over 13 amino acids. The germline V and J ends were trimmed by 6 bases and 10 bases, with 18 bases remaining between them. CDR1 MDHEN and CDR2 SYDVKM come from the germline V gene. The CDR3 nucleotides are TGTGCCAGCAGCAAGACCAGGGGATCGGCAGCTTTCTTT. This gives the protein CASSKTRGSAAFF.

The chain joins TRBV11-3 to TRBJ2-7; D is uncertain. Germline V CDR1 and CDR2: SGHNT, YENEEA. The CDR3 has 14 residues. With 5 bases removed from V and 2 bases from J, the gap between germline ends came to 13 bases. CDR3 loop: CASSENNDAYEQYF. The CDR3 nucleotides read TGTGCCAGCAGCGAAAATAATGACGCCTACGAGCAGTACTTC.

The chain uses TRBV4-3 and TRBJ1-2; D is possibly TRBD1 (6 bases). The V gene's germline CDR1 is LGHNA and CDR2 YSLEER. The CDR3 contains 13 residues. V shed 0 bases and J shed 9 bases, with 11 bases lying between them. CDR3 amino acids: CASSQEGRGSYTF. The CDR3 bases are TGCGCCAGCAGCCAAGAGGGCAGGGGAAGCTACACCTTC.